This record covers a single T cell receptor beta chain. Its specificity is unknown. In TCRdb, the RACE reads were re-called with MiXCR into one record per CDR3 protein. Of under 45,000 distinct CDR3 sequences in the sample, about 5.5% are singletons; the top ten hold around 13%. This sample was included in a study of human T cells and chemical hapten exposure. The CDR3 covers 12 residues. Trimming stripped 5 bases from V and 8 bases from J, with 12 bases between. CDR1 and CDR2 from the germline V gene are SEHNR and FQNEAQ (reference sequence). Whole-study results and caveats: After DPC sensitization, TCRs above 1 in 1000 frequency showed no change.

Time point defined: healthy volunteer bleed at 6 weeks. Researchers extracted total RNA from unfractionated whole blood. This rearrangement joins TRBV7-9 to TRBJ1-1; D is uncertain. The material sequenced was whole blood. The source of this sequence is a human donor in good health. Some clones in this sample may be carry-over from other donors' samples. CDR3: CASSALSPEAFF. Here the CDR3 DNA reads TGTGCCAGCAGCGCCCTGTCACCCGAAGCTTTCTTT.